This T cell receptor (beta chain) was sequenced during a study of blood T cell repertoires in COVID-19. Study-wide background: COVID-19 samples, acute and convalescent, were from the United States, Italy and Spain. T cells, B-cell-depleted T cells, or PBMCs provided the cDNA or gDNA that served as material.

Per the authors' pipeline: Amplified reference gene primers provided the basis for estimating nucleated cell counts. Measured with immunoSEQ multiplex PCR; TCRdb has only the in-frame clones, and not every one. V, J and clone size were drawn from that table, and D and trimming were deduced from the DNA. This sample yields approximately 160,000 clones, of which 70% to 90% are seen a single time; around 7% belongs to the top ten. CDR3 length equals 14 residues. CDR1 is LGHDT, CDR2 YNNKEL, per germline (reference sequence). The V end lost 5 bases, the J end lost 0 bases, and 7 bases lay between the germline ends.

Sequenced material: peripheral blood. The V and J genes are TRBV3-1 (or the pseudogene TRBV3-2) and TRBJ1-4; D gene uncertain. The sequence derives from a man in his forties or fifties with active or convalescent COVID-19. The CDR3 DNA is TGTGCCAGCAGCTCTATCTCAACTAATGAAAAACTGTTTTTT. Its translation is CASSSISTNEKLFF.